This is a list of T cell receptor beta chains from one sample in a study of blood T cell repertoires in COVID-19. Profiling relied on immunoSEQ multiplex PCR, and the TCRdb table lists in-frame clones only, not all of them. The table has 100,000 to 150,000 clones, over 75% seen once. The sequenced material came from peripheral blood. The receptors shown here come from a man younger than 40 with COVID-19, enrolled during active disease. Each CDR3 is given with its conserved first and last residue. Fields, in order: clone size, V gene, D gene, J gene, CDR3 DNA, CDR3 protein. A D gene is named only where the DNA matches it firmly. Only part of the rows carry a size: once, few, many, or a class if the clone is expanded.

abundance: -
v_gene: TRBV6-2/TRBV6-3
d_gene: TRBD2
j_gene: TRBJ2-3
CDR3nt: TGTGCCAGCAGTTGGACTAGCGGGGTTTCTAGCACAGATACGCAGTATTTT
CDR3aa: CASSWTSGVSSTDTQYF

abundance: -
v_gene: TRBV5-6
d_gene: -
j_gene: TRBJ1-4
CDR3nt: TGTGCCAGCAGCTTTGGGGTCCAGTTGAGGGATGAAAAACTGTTTTTT
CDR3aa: CASSFGVQLRDEKLFF

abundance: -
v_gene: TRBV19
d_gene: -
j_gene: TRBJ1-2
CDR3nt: TGTGCCAGTAGTACCCCACTAGAGGACTATGGCTACACCTTC
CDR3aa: CASSTPLEDYGYTF

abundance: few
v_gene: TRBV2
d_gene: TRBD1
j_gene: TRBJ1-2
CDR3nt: TGTGCCAGCAGCTCTAGGACAGGGGGCCGTGTAGGTTCGCCGTGGTTCACCTTC
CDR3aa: CASSSRTGGRVGSPWFTF

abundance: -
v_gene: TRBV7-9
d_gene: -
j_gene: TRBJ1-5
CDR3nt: TGTGCCAGCAGCTTTCAATCCAGCAATCAGCCCCAGCATTTT
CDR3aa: CASSFQSSNQPQHF

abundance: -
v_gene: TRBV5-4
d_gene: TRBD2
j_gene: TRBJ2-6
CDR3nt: TGTGCCAGCAGCTTACTAGCGGGGTACTCTGGGGCCAACGTCCTGACTTTC
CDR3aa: CASSLLAGYSGANVLTF

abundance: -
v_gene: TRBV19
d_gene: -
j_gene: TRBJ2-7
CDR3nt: TGTGCCAGTAGTGGAGGGGGCCGGCGGGAGCAGTACTTC
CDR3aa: CASSGGGRREQYF

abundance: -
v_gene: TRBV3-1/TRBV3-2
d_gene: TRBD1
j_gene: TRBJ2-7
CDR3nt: TGTGCCAGCGGGGACAGGGACTACGAGCAGTACTTC
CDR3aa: CASGDRDYEQYF

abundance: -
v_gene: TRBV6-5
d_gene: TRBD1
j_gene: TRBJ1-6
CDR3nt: TGTGCCAGCAGTACTGACAGGGAGGATTCACCCCTCCACTTT
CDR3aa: CASSTDREDSPLHF

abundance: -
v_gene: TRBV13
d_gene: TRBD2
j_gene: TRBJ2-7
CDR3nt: TGTGCCAGCAGCTCCCAGTCTCGCGGGAGGCCCCCCTACGAGCAGTACTTC
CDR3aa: CASSSQSRGRPPYEQYF

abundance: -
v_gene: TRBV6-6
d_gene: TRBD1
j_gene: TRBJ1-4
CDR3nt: TGTGCCAGCAGTTACCTCACAGGGGGATTGGATGAAAAACTGTTTTTT
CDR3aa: CASSYLTGGLDEKLFF

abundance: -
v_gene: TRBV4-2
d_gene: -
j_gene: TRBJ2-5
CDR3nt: TGTGCCAGCAGCCAAGAAAGGCGGCGAGGGCAGTACTTC
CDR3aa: CASSQERRRGQYF

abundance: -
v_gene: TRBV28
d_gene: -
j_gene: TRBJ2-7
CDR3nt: TGTGCCAGCAGCCTCTCCGACTGGACCTACGAGCAGTACTTC
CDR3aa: CASSLSDWTYEQYF

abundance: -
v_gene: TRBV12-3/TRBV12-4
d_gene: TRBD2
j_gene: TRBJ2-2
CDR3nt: TGTGCCAGCAGACGGGGGGACACCGGGGAGCTGTTTTTT
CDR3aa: CASRRGDTGELFF

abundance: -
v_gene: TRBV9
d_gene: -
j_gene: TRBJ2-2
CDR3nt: TGTGCCAGCAGCGTCCGGCATACGGCAGGGAACACCGGGGAGCTGTTTTTT
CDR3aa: CASSVRHTAGNTGELFF

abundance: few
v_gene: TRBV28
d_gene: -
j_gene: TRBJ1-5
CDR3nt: TGTGCCAGCAGGGGAGCCTTAGGCAATCAGCCCCAGCATTTT
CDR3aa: CASRGALGNQPQHF

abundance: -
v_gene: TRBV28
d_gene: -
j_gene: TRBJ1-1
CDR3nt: TGTGCCAGCAGTTCCCGGACTACGGGAGCTTTCTTT
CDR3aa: CASSSRTTGAFF

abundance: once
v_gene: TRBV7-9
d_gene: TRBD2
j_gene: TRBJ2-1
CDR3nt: TGTGCCAGCAGCCTCTGGGGACTAGCGGATAACAATGAGCAGTTCTTC
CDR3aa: CASSLWGLADNNEQFF

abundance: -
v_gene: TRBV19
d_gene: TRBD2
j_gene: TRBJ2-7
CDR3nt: TGTGCCAGTAGTCCTAGCGGGAACGAGCAGTACTTC
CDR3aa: CASSPSGNEQYF

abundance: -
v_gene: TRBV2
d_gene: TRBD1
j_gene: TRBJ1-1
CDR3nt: TGTGCCAGCAGGAGGGGGACAGGGGAAGCTTTCTTT
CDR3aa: CASRRGTGEAFF

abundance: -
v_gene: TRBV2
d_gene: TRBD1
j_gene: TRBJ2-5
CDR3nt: TGTGCCAGCAGCGAGGACAGGGGAGAGACCCAGTACTTC
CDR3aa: CASSEDRGETQYF

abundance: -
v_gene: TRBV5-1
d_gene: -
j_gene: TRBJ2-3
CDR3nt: TGCGCCAGCAGCTTGGAGAGGGGGAAACGGTATTTT
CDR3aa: CASSLERGKRYF

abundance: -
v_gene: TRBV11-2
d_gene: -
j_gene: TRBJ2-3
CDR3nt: TGTGCCAGCAGCTCAGCGGACCGTGGCACAGATACGCAGTATTTT
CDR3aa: CASSSADRGTDTQYF

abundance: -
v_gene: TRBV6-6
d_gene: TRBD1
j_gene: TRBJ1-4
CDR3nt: TGTGCCAGCAGAGATCCAGGGGGAGCAACTAATGAAAAACTGTTTTTT
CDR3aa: CASRDPGGATNEKLFF